These 29 T cell receptor beta chains came from one sample sequenced in a study of blood T cell repertoires in COVID-19. Data came from immunoSEQ multiplex PCR; TCRdb stores just in-frame clones and leaves some out. The table has hundreds of thousands of clones, around 86% seen once. Material: peripheral blood. The origin of the receptors is a woman aged 25-40 years with active or convalescent COVID-19.

DNA for the CDR3: TGTGCCAGTAGACAACGGGAACTAGCGGGAGGTAACAATGAGCAGTTCTTC. This codes for CASRQRELAGGNNEQFF. The rearrangement joins TRBV19 to TRBJ2-1, with TRBD2 matching over 12 bases. The CDR3 is 17 residues long. With 6 bases clipped from V and 5 bases from J, the junction kept 11 bases outside the gene matches. Germline values: CDR1 LNHDA, CDR2 SQIVND (reference sequence). The variable domain in full, completed from reference TRBV19 and TRBJ2-1, reads DGGITQSPKYLFRKEGQNVTLSCEQNLNHDAMYWYRQDPGQGLRLIYYSQIVNDFQKGDIAEGYSVSREKKESFPLTVTSAQKNPTAFYLCASRQRELAGGNNEQFFGPGTRLTVL.

Many counts were recorded for this clone. The chain has TRBV6-2 or TRBV6-3 and TRBJ1-5, with D unclear. Germline CDR1 is MNHEY and CDR2 is SVGEGT. V was pared by 2 bases and J by 2 bases, with 7 bases between. The CDR3 runs to 14 residues. The CDR3 loop reads CASSYAGGNQPQHF. CDR3 DNA sequence: TGTGCCAGCAGTTACGCTGGAGGCAATCAGCCCCAGCATTTT.

V usage is TRBV25-1 and J usage is TRBJ1-2; 10 positions agree with TRBD1. With 4 bases clipped from V and 14 bases from J, the junction kept 13 bases outside the gene matches. The CDR3 sequence is 14 residues long. Germline V lookup: CDR1 MGHDK, CDR2 SYGVNS. DNA for the CDR3: TGTGCCAGCAGTGCCGTGAGGGACAGGGGACTGAGGACCTTC. It encodes CASSAVRDRGLRTF.

The chain links TRBV2 to TRBJ2-7; D is uncertain. The germline gives CDR1 SNHLY, CDR2 FYNNEI. V dropped 3 bases and J dropped 1 base, with 7 bases sitting between them. This CDR3 comprises 13 residues. The CDR3 spells CASSDARSYEQYF. DNA of the CDR3: TGTGCCAGCAGTGACGCGAGGTCCTACGAGCAGTACTTC.

In this sample, this clone turned up once. V is TRBV19 and J is TRBJ1-2; 7 bases agree with TRBD1. Per germline, CDR1 LNHDA and CDR2 SQIVND (reference sequence). The V and J ends lost 7 bases and 0 bases, in that order; junction bases with no gene match: 8. The CDR3 contains 15 residues. The CDR3 region has the DNA TGTGCCAGTAAGGCCTCCGGGACAGCTAACTATGGCTACACCTTC. Encoded protein: CASKASGTANYGYTF.

The chain links TRBV14 to TRBJ1-2, with 10 nucleotides matching TRBD1. The CDR3 contains 14 residues. Germline CDR1 and CDR2: SGHDN and FVKESK. Germline trimming cut 4 bases from V and 8 bases from J; bases unmatched to any gene: 7. In nucleotides, the CDR3 is TGTGCCAGCAGCCGTCGACAGGGGGCAAGGGGCTACACCTTC. Protein: CASSRRQGARGYTF.

The V and J genes are TRBV2 and TRBJ2-6; D call uncertain. Germline V gene lookup returns CDR1 SNHLY and CDR2 FYNNEI. V dropped 1 base and J dropped 4 bases, with 8 bases sitting between them. CDR3 size: 15 residues. CDR3 bases: TGTGCCAGCAGTGAAGTCAGGCCCGGGGCCAACGTCCTGACTTTC. Translating it yields CASSEVRPGANVLTF.

This clone has only one observation. The V call is TRBV18, the J call TRBJ1-5, with D possibly TRBD1 on 5 matching bases. V was pared by 5 bases and J by 5 bases, with 13 bases between. From germline, CDR1 is KGHSH and CDR2 LQKENI. The length of the CDR3 is 14 residues. CDR3 in amino acids: CASSKGPNDQPQHF. CDR3 DNA sequence: TGTGCCAGCTCAAAGGGGCCGAACGATCAGCCCCAGCATTTT. Filled out from reference TRBV18 and TRBJ1-5, the complete variable domain reads NAGVMQNPRHLVRRRGQEARLRCSPMKGHSHVYWYRQLPEEGLKFMVYLQKENIIDESGMPKERFSAEFPKEGPSILRIQQVVRGDSAAYFCASSKGPNDQPQHFGDGTRLSIL.

The chain couples TRBV5-5 to TRBJ2-1, with 14 bases matching TRBD2. This CDR3 spans 16 amino acids. CDR1 and CDR2 from the germline V gene are SGHKS and YYEKEE (reference sequence). Trimming removed 4 bases from V and 7 bases from J; junction bases left unmatched: 7. Here the CDR3 DNA reads TGTGCCAGCAGCCCGAGACTAGCGGGAGGGCCAAATGAGCAGTTCTTC. It yields the protein CASSPRLAGGPNEQFF.

Written as DNA, the CDR3 is TGTGCCAGCACCTTCGGGAGGAACACCGGGGAGCTGTTTTTT. It translates to CASTFGRNTGELFF. The rearrangement links TRBV27 to TRBJ2-2; D is possibly TRBD2 (6 bases). CDR1 and CDR2 from the germline V gene are MNHEY and SMNVEV (reference sequence). V shed 7 bases and J shed 1 base, with 10 bases lying between them. The CDR3 runs 14 residues.

The chain couples TRBV7-7 to TRBJ2-5; possible D gene TRBD2, 6 bases. Germline CDR1 is SSHAT and CDR2 is FNYEAQ (reference sequence). Deletions cut 0 bases from V and 5 bases from J, with 13 bases between. The CDR3 is 15 amino acids. The CDR3 loop reads CASSLAGTAGETQYF. The CDR3 DNA sequence: TGTGCCAGCAGCTTAGCGGGTACGGCGGGGGAGACCCAGTACTTC.

The chain links TRBV3-1 (or the pseudogene TRBV3-2) to TRBJ2-3; 12 bases are a match to TRBD2. There are 13 residues in the CDR3. Germline V gene data show CDR1 as LGHDT and CDR2 as YNNKEL (reference sequence). V lost 1 base, J lost 14 bases, and 4 bases stayed unmatched. The CDR3 loop is CASSQAPSGGAYF. CDR3 DNA: TGTGCCAGCAGCCAAGCCCCTAGCGGGGGGGCGTATTTT.

The V and J genes are TRBV9 and TRBJ1-1; D is perhaps TRBD1 (6 bases). The CDR3 spans 14 residues. Trimming left V 3 bases short and J 0 bases short, with 9 bases between. Per germline, CDR1 SGDLS and CDR2 YYNGEE. The CDR3 nucleotides read TGTGCCAGCAGCGACGGACAGTTGAACACTGAAGCTTTCTTT. Its protein is CASSDGQLNTEAFF.

The sample holds one count of this clone. The chain recombines TRBV5-1 with TRBJ2-3; possibly TRBD1 for D (5 bases). The CDR3 spans 13 residues. In germline, CDR1 is SGHRS, CDR2 YFSETQ. V was pared by 7 bases and J by 4 bases, with 13 bases between. This chain's CDR3 is CASGADGPDTQYF. The CDR3 bases are TGCGCCAGCGGGGCAGACGGGCCAGATACGCAGTATTTT.

V is TRBV6-5 and J is TRBJ1-2; D call uncertain. This CDR3 region has 15 residues. Germline V CDR1 and CDR2: MNHEY, SVGAGI. Trimming left V 7 bases short and J 4 bases short, with 19 bases between. The chain's CDR3 is CASTGSDPRGYGYTF. The CDR3 nucleotides are TGTGCCAGCACGGGCAGCGACCCGCGGGGCTATGGCTACACCTTC.

This chain joins TRBV7-9 and TRBJ2-3, with 10 nucleotides matching TRBD1. Germline CDR1 and CDR2: SEHNR and FQNEAQ (reference sequence). This CDR3 spans 17 amino acids. J lost 0 bases, V lost 5 bases, and 8 bases had no gene match. The CDR3 DNA is TGTGCCAGCAGCACACAACCGGGACAGGGGAGCACAGATACGCAGTATTTT. Its translation is CASSTQPGQGSTDTQYF. Combining the CDR3 with reference TRBV7-9 and TRBJ2-3 gives the whole variable domain DTGVSQNPRHKITKRGQNVTFRCDPISEHNRLYWYRQTLGQGPEFLTYFQNEAQLEKSRLLSDRFSAERPKGSFSTLEIQRTEQGDSAMYLCASSTQPGQGSTDTQYFGPGTRLTVL.

The rearrangement uses TRBV10-3 and TRBJ2-1; no clear D. The CDR3 spans 15 residues. Trimming took off 6 bases at V and 0 bases at J, with 12 bases between the two ends. Germline-derived CDR1 and CDR2 are ENHRY and SYGVKD. CDR3 sequence: CAISLYESSYNEQFF. The CDR3 coding sequence is TGTGCCATCAGCCTATATGAAAGCTCCTACAATGAGCAGTTCTTC.

The chain has TRBV19 and TRBJ2-5, with D unresolved. Germline-derived CDR1 and CDR2 are LNHDA and SQIVND (reference sequence). Trimming took 5 bases from V and 7 from J, leaving 14 bases between them. The length of the CDR3 is 13 residues. CDR3 nucleotides: TGTGCCAGTAGTGTCATGATTCCGGGGACCCAGTACTTC. The encoded protein is CASSVMIPGTQYF.

The chain couples TRBV12-5 to TRBJ1-1; D is perhaps TRBD1 (5 bases). V lost 3 bases to trimming and J lost 4 bases, with 9 bases between them. Per germline, CDR1 LGHNT and CDR2 FRNRAP. The CDR3 runs 13 residues. CDR3 DNA: TGTGCTAGTGGTTTTTTCGGGGGCACTGAAGCTTTCTTT. Encoded protein: CASGFFGGTEAFF.

The rearrangement links TRBV7-9 to TRBJ2-7; 7 positions agree with TRBD2. Germline CDR1 SEHNR, CDR2 FQNEAQ (reference sequence). This CDR3 contains 15 residues. V gave up 0 bases and J gave up 3 bases; unmatched junction bases: 5. The CDR3, as DNA: TGTGCCAGCAGCTTAGCGCCTAGCGGTGACTACGAGCAGTACTTC. This sequence encodes CASSLAPSGDYEQYF. Full variable domain (remainder filled in from reference TRBV7-9 and TRBJ2-7): DTGVSQNPRHKITKRGQNVTFRCDPISEHNRLYWYRQTLGQGPEFLTYFQNEAQLEKSRLLSDRFSAERPKGSFSTLEIQRTEQGDSAMYLCASSLAPSGDYEQYFGPGTRLTVT.

The rearrangement joins TRBV5-1 to TRBJ2-7, with 7 bases identical to TRBD1. The V gene's germline CDR1 is SGHRS and CDR2 YFSETQ. The CDR3 loop spans 14 amino acids. J was trimmed by 3 bases and V by 4 bases; bases with no gene match: 7. As DNA, the CDR3 is TGCGCCAGCAGCCCCGGGACAGCGGACTACGAGCAGTACTTC. Translating it yields CASSPGTADYEQYF.

The chain combines TRBV5-1 with TRBJ1-5, with 7 bases that match TRBD1. After removal of 3 bases from V and 7 bases from J, the junction contained 7 bases not matched to a gene. CDR3 length: 14 residues. Germline V CDR1 and CDR2: SGHRS, YFSETQ. CDR3 bases: TGCGCCAGCAGCTGGGACAGTGGCGGCCAGCCCCAGCATTTT. It translates to CASSWDSGGQPQHF.

The chain combines TRBV5-5 with TRBJ1-2; 10 nucleotides align to TRBD1. V dropped 4 bases and J dropped 8; count of bases not matched to a gene: 11. The CDR3 has 15 amino acids. In germline, CDR1 is SGHKS, CDR2 YYEKEE (reference sequence). Written as DNA, the CDR3 is TGTGCCAGCAGCCCCCAGACAGGGGGCGGACGGGGCTACACCTTC. Residues: CASSPQTGGGRGYTF. The variable domain in full, with the rest retrieved from reference TRBV5-5 and TRBJ1-2, is DAGVTQSPTHLIKTRGQQVTLRCSPISGHKSVSWYQQVLGQGPQFIFQYYEKEERGRGNFPDRFSARQFPNYSSELNVNALLLGDSALYLCASSPQTGGGRGYTFGSGTRLTVV.

The chain uses TRBV7-9 and TRBJ1-1, with TRBD1 identical over 7 bases. The germline V gene encodes CDR1 SEHNR and CDR2 FQNEAQ (reference sequence). After removal of 1 base from V and 3 bases from J, the junction contained 2 bases not matched to a gene. CDR3 length: 14 residues. CDR3 nucleotides: TGTGCCAGCAGCTTAGGACAGGGTTACACTGAAGCTTTCTTT. Translated, it gives CASSLGQGYTEAFF.

The rearrangement joins TRBV7-6 to TRBJ2-7; 12 positions agree with TRBD1. Germline-derived CDR1 and CDR2 are SGHVS and FNYEAQ. The CDR3 has 15 residues. Unmatched junction bases numbered 4, after V lost 1 base and J lost 6 bases. CDR3 amino acids: CASSLEGQGAFEQYF. The CDR3 nucleotides are TGTGCCAGCAGCTTAGAGGGACAGGGGGCCTTCGAGCAGTACTTC.

The V gene is TRBV19, the J gene TRBJ2-5, with 12 bases matching TRBD2. Germline CDR1 is LNHDA and CDR2 is SQIVND (reference sequence). The V segment lost 3 bases and the J segment 5 bases; nucleotides outside the gene matches: 10. This CDR3 spans 17 amino acids. The CDR3 region has the DNA TGTGCCAGTAGTATGGGTGGACTAGCGGGAACTGGGGAGACCCAGTACTTC. This gives the protein CASSMGGLAGTGETQYF. Variable domain in full (rest from reference TRBV19 and TRBJ2-5): DGGITQSPKYLFRKEGQNVTLSCEQNLNHDAMYWYRQDPGQGLRLIYYSQIVNDFQKGDIAEGYSVSREKKESFPLTVTSAQKNPTAFYLCASSMGGLAGTGETQYFGPGTRLLVL.

The rearrangement uses TRBV5-4 and TRBJ2-5, with a possible D match to TRBD1 (8 bases). The CDR3 extends over 15 amino acids. V was clipped by 2 bases and J by 2 bases, with 13 bases between them. Germline V lookup: CDR1 SGHNT, CDR2 YYREEE (reference sequence). CDR3 region: CASSLQRDRQETQYF. The CDR3 DNA reads as TGTGCCAGCAGCTTACAGCGGGACAGGCAAGAGACCCAGTACTTC. Based on the CDR3 plus reference TRBV5-4 and TRBJ2-5, the full variable domain is ETGVTQSPTHLIKTRGQQVTLRCSSQSGHNTVSWYQQALGQGPQFIFQYYREEENGRGNFPPRFSGLQFPNYSSELNVNALELDDSALYLCASSLQRDRQETQYFGPGTRLLVL.

The rearrangement uses TRBV5-6 and TRBJ2-7, with a tentative D call TRBD2 (5 bases). Trimming removed 7 bases at V and 2 bases at J, with 10 bases between. The CDR3 spans 12 residues. From germline, CDR1 is SGHDT and CDR2 YYEEEE. The CDR3 here is CASSGTAYEQYF. The CDR3 DNA sequence: TGTGCCAGCTCGGGAACAGCCTACGAGCAGTACTTC.

J is TRBJ1-1 and V is TRBV4-1, with TRBD1 identical over 7 bases. The length of the CDR3 is 18 residues. Trimming took 1 base from V and 1 from J; bases not matched to a gene: 12. Germline V CDR1 and CDR2: MGHRA, YSYEKL. The CDR3 here is CASSQAPRQGQKNTEAFF. The CDR3 DNA reads as TGCGCCAGCAGCCAAGCACCCCGACAGGGCCAAAAGAACACTGAAGCTTTCTTT.